The 24 T cell receptor beta chains below come from one sample, sequenced in a study of graft-versus-host responses after intestinal transplantation. Here immunoSEQ multiplex PCR was the method, and the copy in TCRdb shows in-frame clones only, minus some. The sample lists fewer than 95,000 clones, about 94% seen once, with approximately 0.2% in the top ten. Their antigen targets remain unknown. The sequencing used unstimulated CD4+ T cells sorted from spleen or lymph node cells, collected before transplant. The receptor set was obtained from a human donor who was the organ donor for an intestinal transplant.

The rearrangement uses TRBV6-5 and TRBJ2-5; TRBD2 aligns across 7 bases. The CDR3 has 15 amino acids. Germline CDR1 reads MNHEY; CDR2 reads SVGAGI. V dropped 0 bases and J dropped 5; count of bases not matched to a gene: 6. Here the CDR3 DNA reads TGTGCCAGCAGTTACTCGACCGGGGGGACGGAGACCCAGTACTTC. Translated: CASSYSTGGTETQYF.

This chain joins TRBV5-1 and TRBJ2-1, with TRBD1 identical over 9 bases. The trim removed 4 bases at V and 7 bases at J, leaving 6 bases unmatched. The CDR3 has 14 residues. CDR1 is SGHRS, CDR2 YFSETQ, per germline. CDR3 nucleotides: TGCGCCAGCAGCGGACGGGACAGGGTAAATGAGCAGTTCTTC. Translated: CASSGRDRVNEQFF.

This chain uses TRBV6-5 with TRBJ1-2; D call uncertain. Germline lookup yields CDR1 MNHEY and CDR2 SVGAGI. This CDR3 is built from 12 residues. The V gene lost 6 bases and the J gene lost 5 bases, with 10 bases spanning the gap. The CDR3 loop reads CASRAGWYGYTF. The DNA of the CDR3 is TGTGCCAGCAGAGCGGGGTGGTATGGCTACACCTTC.

The genes are TRBV2 and TRBJ1-5, with a tentative D call TRBD1 (5 bases). Per the germline V gene, CDR1 is SNHLY and CDR2 is FYNNEI. The CDR3 runs 11 residues. V was trimmed by 6 bases and J by 5 bases, leaving 5 bases between them. The DNA for the CDR3 is TGTGCCAGCAGGGGGGATCAGCCCCAGCATTTT. It specifies CASRGDQPQHF. The whole variable domain, filled in from reference TRBV2 and TRBJ1-5, reads EPEVTQTPSHQVTQMGQEVILRCVPISNHLYFYWYRQILGQKVEFLVSFYNNEISEKSEIFDDQFSVERPDGSNFTLKIRSTKLEDSAMYFCASRGDQPQHFGDGTRLSIL.

The V and J genes are TRBV13 and TRBJ2-3; no clear D. This CDR3 has 11 amino acids. CDR1 is PRHDT, CDR2 FYEKMQ, per germline (reference sequence). V gave up 4 bases and J gave up 6 bases, with 5 bases separating them. The CDR3 spells CASSSYDTQYF. The DNA of the CDR3 is TGTGCCAGCAGCTCATACGATACGCAGTATTTT.

The chain employs TRBV6-1 and TRBJ1-1, with a possible D match to TRBD1 (5 bases). V gave up 5 bases and J gave up 6 bases, with 19 bases separating them. Germline CDR1 MNHNS, CDR2 SASEGT. The CDR3 is 15 residues long. CDR3 residues: CASSRTPPHKAEAFF. The DNA of the CDR3 is TGTGCCAGCAGTCGGACACCCCCGCATAAGGCTGAAGCTTTCTTT.

The rearrangement links TRBV7-3 to TRBJ2-2; D is possibly TRBD2 (6 bases). The CDR3 is made up of 15 amino acids. The V end was cut by 5 bases, the J end by 4 bases, with 14 bases between. Germline CDR1 and CDR2: SGHTA and FQGTGA. The CDR3 DNA reads as TGTGCCAGCAGCCGATCCAAGGGAGGCACCGGGGAGCTGTTTTTT. Translation gives CASSRSKGGTGELFF. The full variable domain, with the rest looked up from reference TRBV7-3 and TRBJ2-2, is GAGVSQTPSNKVTEKGKYVELRCDPISGHTALYWYRQSLGQGPEFLIYFQGTGAADDSGLPNDRFFAVRPEGSVSTLKIQRTERGDSAVYLCASSRSKGGTGELFFGEGSRLTVL.

The chain links TRBV18 to TRBJ2-5; tentatively, D is TRBD1 (5 bases). CDR3 length equals 13 residues. In germline, CDR1 is KGHSH, CDR2 LQKENI. Trimming removed 3 bases at V and 0 bases at J, with 5 bases between. The CDR3 protein is CASSPRDQETQYF. CDR3 coding DNA: TGTGCCAGCTCACCCAGGGACCAAGAGACCCAGTACTTC.

This clone was recorded only once. This chain links TRBV7-3 with TRBJ2-2, with 10 bases matching TRBD2. V lost 2 bases, J lost 3 bases, and 3 bases stayed unmatched. CDR1 is SGHTA and CDR2 is FQGTGA in the germline V gene. The CDR3 loop spans 16 amino acids. In DNA form, the CDR3 reads TGTGCCAGCAGCTTAGCTAGCGGGGGTGACACCGGGGAGCTGTTTTTT. Its translation is CASSLASGGDTGELFF.

This clone appeared once. The rearrangement joins TRBV30 to TRBJ1-6, with D possibly matching TRBD1 (5 bases). The CDR3 has 13 amino acids. Trimming pared 2 bases from V and 9 bases from J, leaving 11 bases between. Germline V lookup: CDR1 GTSNPN, CDR2 SVGIG (reference sequence). CDR3 sequence: CAWSPQGFSPLHF. The CDR3 nucleotides read TGTGCCTGGAGTCCCCAGGGTTTTTCACCCCTCCACTTT.

The J gene is TRBJ1-4, the V gene TRBV6-5; D not certain. Trimming stripped 5 bases from V and 7 bases from J, with 11 bases between. Germline CDR1 reads MNHEY; CDR2 reads SVGAGI. The CDR3 is 13 amino acids. CDR3 protein: CASSASKAEKLFF. CDR3 sequence (DNA): TGTGCCAGCAGTGCTAGCAAGGCTGAAAAACTGTTTTTT.

This clone was observed once. The genes are TRBV19 and TRBJ1-1; D is possibly TRBD1 (5 bases). The germline gives CDR1 LNHDA, CDR2 SQIVND (reference sequence). The CDR3 contains 16 residues. The V end lost 5 bases, the J end lost 3 bases, and 19 bases lay between the germline ends. In DNA, the CDR3 is TGTGCCAGTAGTCAGGGACGTGAACTTGAGGACACTGAAGCTTTCTTT. It specifies CASSQGRELEDTEAFF.

The chain couples TRBV4-2 to TRBJ2-1; the match to TRBD1 covers 7 bases. Looked up from germline, CDR1 is LGHNA and CDR2 is YNFKEQ. This CDR3 spans 15 amino acids. Losses at the gene ends were 5 bases for V and 1 base for J; bases not matched to a gene: 5. CDR3 nucleotides: TGTGCCAGCAGCAACGAGGGGGCGTCCTACAATGAGCAGTTCTTC. This sequence encodes CASSNEGASYNEQFF.

This rearrangement joins TRBV6-1 to TRBJ1-2; D not resolved. V lost 6 bases, J lost 4 bases, and 15 bases lay in between. CDR1 is MNHNS, CDR2 SASEGT, per germline. This CDR3 region has 14 residues. CDR3 protein: CASRVGAEPYGYTF. The DNA of the CDR3 is TGTGCCAGCAGGGTGGGAGCTGAACCCTATGGCTACACCTTC.

This clone is a singleton in its sample. The chain has TRBV30 and TRBJ2-7; D gene uncertain. V was clipped by 1 base and J by 4 bases, with 5 bases between them. This CDR3 is 11 amino acids long. Looked up from germline, CDR1 is GTSNPN and CDR2 is SVGIG (reference sequence). The CDR3 coding sequence is TGTGCCTGGAGTGGTGGATACGAGCAGTACTTC. Translation: CAWSGGYEQYF.

The J gene is TRBJ1-1, the V gene TRBV6-4; D is ambiguous. The CDR3 spans 13 residues. Germline lookup yields CDR1 MRHNA and CDR2 SNTAGT. Deletions cut 4 bases from V and 2 bases from J, with 8 bases between. CDR3 sequence: CASSAMINTEAFF. CDR3 coding DNA: TGTGCCAGCAGTGCGATGATTAACACTGAAGCTTTCTTT.

The genes are TRBV5-1 and TRBJ1-2; 7 bases are a match to TRBD1. V trimming: 2 bases; J trimming: 6 bases; junction bases outside the gene matches: 10. The CDR3 consists of 15 residues. Germline CDR1 SGHRS, CDR2 YFSETQ. CDR3 loop: CASSFRAGGTDGYTF. DNA for the CDR3: TGCGCCAGCAGCTTTAGGGCAGGGGGGACGGATGGCTACACCTTC. Using reference TRBV5-1 and TRBJ1-2 for the parts outside the CDR3, the full variable domain is KAGVTQTPRYLIKTRGQQVTLSCSPISGHRSVSWYQQTPGQGLQFLFEYFSETQRNKGNFPGRFSGRQFSNSRSEMNVSTLELGDSALYLCASSFRAGGTDGYTFGSGTRLTVV.

J is TRBJ1-5 and V is TRBV11-2, with 8 positions matching TRBD1. Germline V gene sequence: CDR1 SGHAT, CDR2 FQNNGV. Losses at the gene ends were 1 base for V and 4 bases for J; bases not matched to a gene: 3. The CDR3 length is 15 residues. The CDR3 DNA follows: TGTGCCAGCAGCTTAGGAACAGGGGGAAATCAGCCCCAGCATTTT. Translated: CASSLGTGGNQPQHF. Supplemented by reference TRBV11-2 and TRBJ1-5, the full variable domain reads EAGVAQSPRYKIIEKRQSVAFWCNPISGHATLYWYQQILGQGPKLLIQFQNNGVVDDSQLPKDRFSAERLKGVDSTLKIQPAKLEDSAVYLCASSLGTGGNQPQHFGDGTRLSIL.

V usage is TRBV2 and J usage is TRBJ1-1; TRBD1 might be the D (6 bases). The CDR3 length is 14 residues. V gave up 5 bases and J gave up 6 bases, with 16 bases separating them. Germline CDR1 SNHLY, CDR2 FYNNEI. Here the CDR3 reads CASSPDSGTSEAFF. The CDR3 DNA is TGTGCCAGCAGTCCGGACAGTGGGACTTCTGAAGCTTTCTTT.

The rearrangement joins TRBV7-9 to TRBJ2-1; 11 bases fit TRBD2. The V and J ends lost 1 base and 11 bases, in that order; junction bases with no gene match: 4. This CDR3 is built from 14 residues. Germline CDR1 reads SEHNR; CDR2 reads FQNEAQ (reference sequence). The CDR3 DNA follows: TGTGCCAGCAGCTTAGGTCTAGCGGGAGGAAAGCAGTTCTTC. Its protein is CASSLGLAGGKQFF.

The V call is TRBV7-3, the J call TRBJ2-3; no firm D call. Germline lookup yields CDR1 SGHTA and CDR2 FQGTGA. With 2 bases removed from V and 4 bases from J, the gap between germline ends came to 4 bases. This CDR3 has 12 amino acids. The CDR3 DNA follows: TGTGCCAGCAGCTTAGTTCCAGATACGCAGTATTTT. This codes for CASSLVPDTQYF.

This sequence joins TRBV4-2 and TRBJ2-7; 8 bases are shared with TRBD2. J lost 4 bases, V lost 3 bases, and 5 bases had no gene match. The CDR3 is made up of 14 amino acids. Germline CDR1 reads LGHNA; CDR2 reads YNFKEQ. The CDR3 protein is CASSQRGASYEQYF. In nucleotides, the CDR3 is TGTGCCAGCAGCCAGCGGGGGGCATCTTACGAGCAGTACTTC.

To note about this clone: The same CDR3 also results from other DNA sequences found in this sample. The rearrangement uses TRBV6-1 and TRBJ2-7, with 8 bases aligning to TRBD1. The germline gives CDR1 MNHNS, CDR2 SASEGT. The CDR3 length is 14 residues. V shed 5 bases and J 2 bases; nucleotides not matched to a gene: 5. CDR3 region: CASSRGTGAYEQYF. Written as DNA, the CDR3 is TGTGCCAGCAGTCGGGGGACAGGCGCCTACGAGCAGTACTTC.

The rearrangement uses TRBV11-2 and TRBJ1-2; TRBD1 is a possible D gene (5 bases). The length of the CDR3 is 13 residues. With 1 base removed from V and 4 bases from J, the gap between germline ends came to 7 bases. Germline CDR1 SGHAT, CDR2 FQNNGV. CDR3 DNA sequence: TGTGCCAGCAGCTTAGGACAGTCCTATGGCTACACCTTC. Translation: CASSLGQSYGYTF.